This TCR beta chain was documented in a study of tissue T cells after allogeneic stem cell transplantation. The CDR3 is 13 amino acids. Per the germline V gene, CDR1 is NSQYPW and CDR2 is LRSPGD (reference sequence). V was clipped by 1 base and J by 0 bases, with 2 bases between them. Study-wide results and limits: Blood and spleen captured only part of the tissue TCR repertoire.

As for this clone: Its matching antigen is unknown. All gene names here are mouse names. The read comes to an end 1 residue before the CDR3 does, leaving the germline J gene to fill in the end.

TCRbeta CDR3 was sequenced at survey depth with template counts. This table comes from immunoSEQ multiplex PCR, and its TCRdb copy is limited to in-frame clones, with some not included. The data show approximately 20,000 clones, 69% seen once. The material sequenced was blood. The rearrangement links TRBV1 to TRBJ2-5; D is undetermined. The source of this sequence is a female BALB/c mouse in good health. For the strain, the MHC haplotype given is H2-d. CDR3 sequence: CTCSAGNQDTQYF. The sequenced part of the CDR3 DNA is TGCACCTGCAGTGCAGGTAACCAAGACACCCAGTAC.